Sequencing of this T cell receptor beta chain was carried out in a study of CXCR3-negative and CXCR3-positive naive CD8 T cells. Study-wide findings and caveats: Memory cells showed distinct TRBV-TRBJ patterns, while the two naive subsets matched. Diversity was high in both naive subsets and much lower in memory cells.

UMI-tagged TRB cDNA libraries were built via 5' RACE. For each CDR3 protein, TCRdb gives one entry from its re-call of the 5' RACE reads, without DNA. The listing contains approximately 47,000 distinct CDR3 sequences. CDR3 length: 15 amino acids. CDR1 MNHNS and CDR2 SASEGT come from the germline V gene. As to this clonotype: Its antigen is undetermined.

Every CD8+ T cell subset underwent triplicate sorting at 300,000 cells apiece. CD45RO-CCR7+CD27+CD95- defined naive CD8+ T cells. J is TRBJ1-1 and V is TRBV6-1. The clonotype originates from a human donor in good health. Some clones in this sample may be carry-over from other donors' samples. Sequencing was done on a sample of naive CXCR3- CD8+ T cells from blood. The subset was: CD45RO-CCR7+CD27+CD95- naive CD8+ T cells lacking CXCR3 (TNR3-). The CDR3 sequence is CASSEEMGPNTEAFF.